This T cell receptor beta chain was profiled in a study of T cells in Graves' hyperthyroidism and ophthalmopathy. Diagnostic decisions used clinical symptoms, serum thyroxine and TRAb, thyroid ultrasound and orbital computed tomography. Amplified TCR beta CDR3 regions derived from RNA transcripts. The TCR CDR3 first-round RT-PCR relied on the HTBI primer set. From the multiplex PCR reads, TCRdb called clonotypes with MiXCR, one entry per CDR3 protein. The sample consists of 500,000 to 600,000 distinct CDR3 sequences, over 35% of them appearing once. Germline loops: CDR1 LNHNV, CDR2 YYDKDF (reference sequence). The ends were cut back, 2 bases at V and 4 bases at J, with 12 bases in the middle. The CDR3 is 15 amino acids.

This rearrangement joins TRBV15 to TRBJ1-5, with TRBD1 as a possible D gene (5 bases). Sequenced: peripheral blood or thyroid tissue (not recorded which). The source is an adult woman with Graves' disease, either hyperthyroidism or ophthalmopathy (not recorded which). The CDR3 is CATSRKGTGNQPQHF. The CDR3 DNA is TGTGCCACCAGCAGAAAGGGGACGGGAAATCAGCCCCAGCATTTT.